This T cell receptor beta chain was observed in a study of T cell responses to AZD1222 COVID-19 vaccine. Produced via immunoSEQ multiplex PCR; TCRdb's table is partial and in-frame only. The data contain about 46,000 clones, around nine tenths of them seen just once; the ten biggest clones take up 1.1%. Germline trimming cut 0 bases from V and 3 bases from J; bases unmatched to any gene: 5. CDR3 length: 15 residues. Germline values: CDR1 LGHNA, CDR2 YSLEER. The chain links TRBV4-3 to TRBJ2-7; 7 bases are a match to TRBD2. Here the sequenced sample was peripheral blood, taken 28 days after the second AZD1222 dose. This clonotype was sampled from an adult who received the AZD1222 COVID-19 vaccine. Here the CDR3 reads CASSQDGGVGYEQYF. CDR3 in DNA: TGCGCCAGCAGCCAAGATGGGGGGGTTGGCTACGAGCAGTACTTC.